The 30 T cell receptor beta chains listed next were all sequenced from one sample in a study of cytomegalovirus exposure and HLA in healthy donors (TCRdb year 2017). Receptor libraries were prepared by the immunoSEQ multiplex PCR assay. For the multiplex PCR, a mixture combining 60 forward primers for TCR Vbeta segments and 13 reverse primers for TCR Jbeta segments was used. TCRdb provides this immuneACCESS table in a form limited to in-frame rearrangements. Some clones are lacking; in checked studies, under half of them reflect an unresolved V gene, and why the rest are absent is not known. The sample contains about 190,000 clones, roughly 80% of them found a single time. The leading ten clones occupy roughly 1.5% of the sample. The sample consisted of PBMCs. The receptors derive from a woman aged 18-29 years in good health and CMV-seronegative.

The rearrangement uses TRBV30 and TRBJ1-5; D is perhaps TRBD1 (5 bases). Germline values: CDR1 GTSNPN, CDR2 SVGIG (reference sequence). This CDR3 region has 12 residues. Between the trimmed V and J ends, which lost 2 bases and 7 bases, there was a span of 9 bases. CDR3: CAWSPGNQPQHF. The CDR3 DNA sequence: TGTGCCTGGAGTCCAGGGAACCAGCCCCAGCATTTT.

With regard to this clone: This sample includes further DNA sequences coding for the same CDR3. V usage is TRBV5-1 and J usage is TRBJ2-7, with 7 nucleotides matching TRBD2. This CDR3 spans 14 amino acids. After removal of 1 base from V and 2 bases from J, the junction contained 3 bases not matched to a gene. CDR1 and CDR2 (germline): SGHRS, YFSETQ. CDR3 nucleotide sequence: TGCGCCAGCAGCTTGACGGGGGGTCCCTACGAGCAGTACTTC. Translated: CASSLTGGPYEQYF.

The CDR3 here is CASSDSGLAGETQYF. The CDR3 DNA sequence: TGTGCCAGCAGTGACTCCGGCCTCGCAGGGGAGACCCAGTACTTC. The genes are TRBV6-4 and TRBJ2-5; a possible D gene is TRBD1 (5 bases). The germline V gene has CDR1 MRHNA and CDR2 SNTAGT. This CDR3 region has 15 residues. Between the trimmed V and J ends, which lost 0 bases and 5 bases, there was a span of 13 bases.

The V call is TRBV27, the J call TRBJ2-1; D is ambiguous. The V gene's germline CDR1 is MNHEY and CDR2 SMNVEV (reference sequence). Trimming took off 3 bases at V and 1 base at J, with 10 bases between the two ends. The CDR3 runs to 15 residues. CDR3 DNA: TGTGCCAGCAGTTTTGGGCTTCTTTCCTACAATGAGCAGTTCTTC. Translated: CASSFGLLSYNEQFF.

This clone appeared once. CDR3 sequence: CASSMNRGPGELFF. CDR3 nucleotides: TGTGCCAGCAGTATGAACAGGGGGCCCGGGGAGCTGTTTTTT. This chain links TRBV6-4 with TRBJ2-2; 9 nucleotides agree with TRBD1. V was clipped by 5 bases and J by 6 bases; unmatched bases: 4. Per germline, CDR1 MRHNA and CDR2 SNTAGT. This CDR3 contains 14 residues.

This clone was seen only once. The chain is built from TRBV5-1 and TRBJ1-1, with D unresolved. Between the trimmed V and J ends, which lost 2 bases and 1 base, there was a span of 15 bases. Germline CDR1 reads SGHRS; CDR2 reads YFSETQ. This CDR3 region has 16 residues. The CDR3 bases are TGCGCCAGCAGCTTAGGCGTCGGGGTAGGGAACACTGAAGCTTTCTTT. Protein: CASSLGVGVGNTEAFF.

V is TRBV6-6 and J is TRBJ1-2; D gene uncertain. CDR1 is MNHNY and CDR2 is SVGAGI in the germline V gene (reference sequence). The CDR3 totals 16 residues. V was pared by 0 bases and J by 0 bases, with 11 bases between. CDR3 amino acids: CASSYSLADANYGYTF. CDR3 nucleotides: TGTGCCAGCAGTTACTCCCTGGCAGATGCTAACTATGGCTACACCTTC.

V and J are TRBV28 and TRBJ1-6; a possible D gene is TRBD1 (5 bases). Trimming removed 6 bases from V and 3 bases from J, with 9 bases in between. CDR1 and CDR2 from the germline V gene are MDHEN and SYDVKM. The CDR3 has 14 amino acids. As DNA, the CDR3 is TGTGCCAGCAGCAATACAGGCTATAATTCACCCCTCCACTTT. Protein sequence: CASSNTGYNSPLHF.

In its sample, this clone was seen a few times. The CDR3, as DNA: TGTGCCAGCAGCGGATCCCTTCGGGGGGGCCGGAATACGCAGTATTTT. Translated, it gives CASSGSLRGGRNTQYF. The V call is TRBV9, the J call TRBJ2-3; 8 positions agree with TRBD2. The CDR3 totals 16 residues. Germline loops: CDR1 SGDLS, CDR2 YYNGEE. V lost 3 bases and J lost 7; bases outside the gene matches: 13.

This chain links TRBV28 with TRBJ2-7, with TRBD2 matching 8 bases. The trim removed 6 bases at V and 4 bases at J, leaving 8 bases unmatched. The CDR3 runs 14 residues. The germline gives CDR1 MDHEN, CDR2 SYDVKM. The CDR3 loop is CASSQVAGGYEQYF. The CDR3 DNA sequence: TGTGCCAGCAGCCAGGTGGCGGGGGGATACGAGCAGTACTTC.

The chain has TRBV6-4 and TRBJ2-6, with 9 bases lining up with TRBD2. CDR1 and CDR2 (germline): MRHNA, SNTAGT. Trimming took 2 bases from V and 12 from J; bases not matched to a gene: 8. CDR3 size: 15 residues. As DNA, the CDR3 is TGTGCCAGCAGTGACCGGGTAGCGGGAGTCTCCGTCCTGACTTTC. Translated, it gives CASSDRVAGVSVLTF.

The V call is TRBV20-1, the J call TRBJ1-2; no definite D call. V dropped 6 bases and J dropped 12 bases, with 8 bases sitting between them. Germline CDR1 is DFQATT and CDR2 is SNEGSKA (reference sequence). The CDR3 extends over 8 amino acids. The CDR3 DNA is TGCAGTGCCCTGAGGGACACCTTC. It encodes CSALRDTF.

The chain carries TRBV7-2 and TRBJ2-3; D is undetermined. CDR1 is SGHTA, CDR2 FQGNSA, per germline. The CDR3 sequence is 13 residues long. Trimming removed 4 bases at V and 1 base at J, with 6 bases between. This CDR3 is CASSYTRTDTQYF. CDR3 in DNA: TGTGCCAGCAGCTACACACGCACAGATACGCAGTATTTT.

This clone was detected a few times. The genes are TRBV7-8 and TRBJ2-1, with D possibly TRBD2 on 5 matching bases. The V end was cut by 2 bases, the J end by 3 bases, with 17 bases between. The CDR3 has 17 amino acids. Germline assignment: CDR1 SGHVS and CDR2 FQNEAQ. The CDR3 DNA sequence: TGTGCCAGCAGCTTATCGGAGGTGACCCGCCTCTACAATGAGCAGTTCTTC. It encodes CASSLSEVTRLYNEQFF.

As for this clone: At one boundary the junction diverges from the germline segment, which might be a read error. The chain has TRBV7-9 and TRBJ2-7; D ambiguous. The germline gives CDR1 SEHNR, CDR2 FQNEAQ (reference sequence). The length of the CDR3 is 12 residues. The CDR3 coding sequence is TGTTCCAGCAGCCCCACAGAGAGCGAGCAGTACTTC. Encoded protein: CSSSPTESEQYF. The variable domain in full, with the rest retrieved from reference TRBV7-9 and TRBJ2-7, is DTGVSQNPRHKITKRGQNVTFRCDPISEHNRLYWYRQTLGQGPEFLTYFQNEAQLEKSRLLSDRFSAERPKGSFSTLEIQRTEQGDSAMYLCSSSPTESEQYFGPGTRLTVT.

This clone was seen a few times. The rearrangement uses TRBV6-6 and TRBJ1-5; D is undetermined. Germline V lookup: CDR1 MNHNY, CDR2 SVGAGI (reference sequence). The CDR3 contains 14 residues. Between the trimmed V and J ends, which lost 8 bases and 3 bases, there was a span of 14 bases. The DNA for the CDR3 is TGTGCCAGCGGTCCGCGGGCCCACAATCAGCCCCAGCATTTT. Its protein product is CASGPRAHNQPQHF.

The V gene is TRBV29-1, the J gene TRBJ2-7; TRBD1 might be the D (6 bases). Germline CDR1 is SQVTM and CDR2 is ANQGSEA. CDR3 length equals 13 residues. Deletions cut 7 bases from V and 4 bases from J, with 17 bases between. Here the CDR3 reads CSASPGHLYEQYF. The CDR3 DNA follows: TGCAGCGCAAGTCCGGGACATTTATACGAGCAGTACTTC.

The chain employs TRBV6-1 and TRBJ1-2; D ambiguous. The length of the CDR3 is 13 residues. V lost 5 bases to trimming and J lost 4 bases, with 11 bases between them. CDR1 and CDR2 (germline): MNHNS, SASEGT. The CDR3 sequence: CASSQENGYGYTF. The DNA for the CDR3 is TGTGCCAGCAGTCAGGAAAACGGCTATGGCTACACCTTC.

In DNA, the CDR3 is TGTGCCAGCAGCGTAGAGGGCGGGTATAATTCACCCCTCCACTTT. This codes for CASSVEGGYNSPLHF. The chain joins TRBV9 to TRBJ1-6; D gene unclear. CDR1 is SGDLS and CDR2 is YYNGEE in the germline V gene. V was pared by 0 bases and J by 4 bases, with 8 bases between. The CDR3 has 15 amino acids.

The chain is built from TRBV10-2 and TRBJ1-5; D is possibly TRBD1 (6 bases). With 6 bases removed from V and 4 bases from J, the gap between germline ends came to 16 bases. CDR1 is WSHSY, CDR2 SAAADI, per germline. The CDR3 extends over 15 amino acids. The CDR3 here is CASSAGQQVNQPQHF. The CDR3 DNA sequence: TGCGCCAGCAGCGCCGGACAGCAAGTTAATCAGCCCCAGCATTTT.

This clone occurred a few times. V and J are TRBV6-5 and TRBJ2-1; TRBD1 matches at 8 bases. There are 14 residues in the CDR3. The V segment lost 3 bases and the J segment 7 bases; nucleotides outside the gene matches: 5. Germline-derived CDR1 and CDR2 are MNHEY and SVGAGI. The CDR3 nucleotides read TGTGCCAGCAGTTATGACAGGGGTGGGAATGAGCAGTTCTTC. Protein product: CASSYDRGGNEQFF.

The chain couples TRBV19 to TRBJ1-5; D is ambiguous. Trimming left V 5 bases short and J 2 bases short, with 19 bases between. The germline CDR1 and CDR2 sequences are LNHDA and SQIVND (reference sequence). This CDR3 has 17 amino acids. The CDR3 region has the DNA TGTGCCAGTAGTCCTATTCTGGCGGGCGCAGGCAATCAGCCCCAGCATTTT. As protein: CASSPILAGAGNQPQHF. Supplemented by reference TRBV19 and TRBJ1-5, the full variable domain reads DGGITQSPKYLFRKEGQNVTLSCEQNLNHDAMYWYRQDPGQGLRLIYYSQIVNDFQKGDIAEGYSVSREKKESFPLTVTSAQKNPTAFYLCASSPILAGAGNQPQHFGDGTRLSIL.

This chain connects TRBV25-1 to TRBJ1-1, with 8 bases matching TRBD1. With V trimmed by 6 bases and J by 4 bases, 7 bases remained unmatched. This CDR3 spans 14 amino acids. Germline lookup yields CDR1 MGHDK and CDR2 SYGVNS. The CDR3 protein is CASSDAGGSTEAFF. Here the CDR3 DNA reads TGTGCCAGCAGCGACGCAGGGGGCAGCACTGAAGCTTTCTTT.

In this sample, this clone turned up a few times. V is TRBV5-4 and J is TRBJ2-5; D ambiguous. The CDR3 has 15 amino acids. Germline assignment: CDR1 SGHNT and CDR2 YYREEE (reference sequence). V lost 1 base and J lost 0, with 10 bases in between. The CDR3 here is CASSLFTEHQETQYF. CDR3 nucleotide sequence: TGTGCCAGCAGCTTGTTTACTGAACACCAAGAGACCCAGTACTTC.

V is TRBV5-4 and J is TRBJ1-2, with a tentative D call TRBD1 (6 bases). CDR3 size: 16 residues. Trimming took off 3 bases at V and 5 bases at J, with 20 bases between the two ends. The germline V gene encodes CDR1 SGHNT and CDR2 YYREEE (reference sequence). The CDR3 coding sequence is TGTGCCAGCAGCTATGACGGGGGGCGGGAAAAGTATGGCTACACCTTC. It codes for CASSYDGGREKYGYTF. The variable domain in full, with the rest retrieved from reference TRBV5-4 and TRBJ1-2, is ETGVTQSPTHLIKTRGQQVTLRCSSQSGHNTVSWYQQALGQGPQFIFQYYREEENGRGNFPPRFSGLQFPNYSSELNVNALELDDSALYLCASSYDGGREKYGYTFGSGTRLTVV.

This clone occurred once. This sequence joins TRBV11-2 and TRBJ2-6; 7 bases align to TRBD2. This CDR3 has 15 residues. V shed 8 bases and J 0 bases; nucleotides not matched to a gene: 4. Germline V gene lookup returns CDR1 SGHAT and CDR2 FQNNGV. Here the CDR3 DNA reads TGTGCCAGCGGACTAGGGCTCTCTGGGGCCAACGTCCTGACTTTC. Its translation is CASGLGLSGANVLTF. Using reference TRBV11-2 and TRBJ2-6 for the parts outside the CDR3, the full variable domain is EAGVAQSPRYKIIEKRQSVAFWCNPISGHATLYWYQQILGQGPKLLIQFQNNGVVDDSQLPKDRFSAERLKGVDSTLKIQPAKLEDSAVYLCASGLGLSGANVLTFGAGSRLTVL.

The chain couples TRBV6-5 to TRBJ1-6; 8 bases match TRBD1. The V gene's germline CDR1 is MNHEY and CDR2 SVGAGI. The CDR3 consists of 13 residues. V trimming: 5 bases; J trimming: 10 bases; junction bases outside the gene matches: 4. DNA for the CDR3: TGTGCCAGCAGTGACAGGGGAGCCTCACCCCTCCACTTT. This sequence encodes CASSDRGASPLHF.

V is TRBV28 and J is TRBJ1-2, with a possible D match to TRBD1 (5 bases). Germline V CDR1 and CDR2: MDHEN, SYDVKM. This CDR3 spans 15 amino acids. V lost 6 bases and J lost 0, with 14 bases in between. CDR3 residues: CASSPPGPANYGYTF. The CDR3 DNA is TGTGCCAGCAGCCCTCCAGGGCCAGCTAACTATGGCTACACCTTC.

The rearrangement uses TRBV7-6 and TRBJ1-1, with TRBD1 matching 7 bases. Per germline, CDR1 SGHVS and CDR2 FNYEAQ. This CDR3 region has 15 residues. V shed 5 bases and J 2 bases; nucleotides not matched to a gene: 8. CDR3 sequence (DNA): TGTGCCAGCAGCACATCGGGACAGATCAACACTGAAGCTTTCTTT. The encoded protein is CASSTSGQINTEAFF.

On this clone: Within the sample, other DNA sequences also encode this same CDR3. This rearrangement joins TRBV27 to TRBJ2-5; the D gene is possibly TRBD1 (6 bases). Germline loops: CDR1 MNHEY, CDR2 SMNVEV (reference sequence). The CDR3 has 16 amino acids. Trimming removed 6 bases from V and 3 bases from J, with 20 bases in between. The CDR3 DNA reads as TGTGCCAGCAGGCCTTCCTTGGACAGAGAGGAAGAGACCCAGTACTTC. Translating it yields CASRPSLDREEETQYF.